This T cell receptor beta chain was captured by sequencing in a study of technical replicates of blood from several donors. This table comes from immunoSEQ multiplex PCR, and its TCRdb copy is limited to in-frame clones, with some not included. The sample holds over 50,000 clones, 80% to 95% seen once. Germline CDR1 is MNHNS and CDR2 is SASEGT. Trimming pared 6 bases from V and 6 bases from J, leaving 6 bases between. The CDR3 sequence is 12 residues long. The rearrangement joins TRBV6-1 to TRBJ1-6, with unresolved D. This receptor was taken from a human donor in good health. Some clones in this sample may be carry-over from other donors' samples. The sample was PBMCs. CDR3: CASRRLNSPLHF. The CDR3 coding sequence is TGTGCCAGCAGGCGGCTTAATTCACCCCTCCACTTT.